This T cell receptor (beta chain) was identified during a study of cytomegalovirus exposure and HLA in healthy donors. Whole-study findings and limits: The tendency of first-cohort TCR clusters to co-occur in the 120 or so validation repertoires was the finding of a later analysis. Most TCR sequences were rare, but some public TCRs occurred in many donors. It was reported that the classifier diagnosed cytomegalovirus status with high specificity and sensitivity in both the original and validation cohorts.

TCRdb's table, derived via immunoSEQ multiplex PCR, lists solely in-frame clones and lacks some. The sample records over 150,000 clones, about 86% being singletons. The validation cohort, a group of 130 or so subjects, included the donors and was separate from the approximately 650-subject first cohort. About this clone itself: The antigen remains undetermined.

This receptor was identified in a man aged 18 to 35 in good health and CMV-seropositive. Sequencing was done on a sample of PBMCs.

The CDR3 sequence: CASSPLGGRVTEAFF. The CDR3 DNA follows: TGTGCCAGCAGCCCCTTGGGGGGGCGCGTCACTGAAGCTTTCTTT. V and J are TRBV5-4 and TRBJ1-1, with a possible D match to TRBD1 (6 bases). CDR1 SGHNT and CDR2 YYREEE come from the germline V gene (reference sequence). Trimming removed 4 bases from V and 4 bases from J, with 17 bases in between. The CDR3 contains 15 residues.